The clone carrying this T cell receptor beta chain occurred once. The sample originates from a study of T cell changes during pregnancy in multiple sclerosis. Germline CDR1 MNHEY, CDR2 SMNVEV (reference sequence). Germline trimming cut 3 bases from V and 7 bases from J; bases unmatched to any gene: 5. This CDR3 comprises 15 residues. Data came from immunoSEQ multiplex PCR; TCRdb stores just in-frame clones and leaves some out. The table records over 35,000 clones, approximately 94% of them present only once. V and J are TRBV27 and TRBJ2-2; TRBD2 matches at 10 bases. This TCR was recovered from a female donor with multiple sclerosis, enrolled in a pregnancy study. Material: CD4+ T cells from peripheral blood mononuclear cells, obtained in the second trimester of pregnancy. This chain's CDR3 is CASSFLAGVNGELFF. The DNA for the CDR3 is TGTGCCAGCAGTTTCCTAGCGGGAGTTAACGGGGAGCTGTTTTTT.